The present T cell receptor beta chain was sequenced within a study of T cell changes during pregnancy in multiple sclerosis. The data were produced by immunoSEQ multiplex PCR, yet TCRdb's version contains in-frame clones alone and is incomplete. This table has roughly 52,000 clones, 85% to 95% appearing once. V was shortened by 3 bases and J by 2 bases, with 20 bases between the two germline ends. Germline CDR1 MDHEN, CDR2 SYDVKM. CDR3 length equals 17 residues. The TCR comes from a female donor with multiple sclerosis, enrolled in a pregnancy study. The input for sequencing was CD8+ T cells from peripheral blood mononuclear cells, taken before pregnancy. The genes are TRBV28 and TRBJ2-7; D not resolved. This CDR3 is CASSLPRFIGRTYEQYF. The CDR3, as DNA: TGTGCCAGCAGTTTGCCCCGATTTATTGGGCGTACCTACGAGCAGTACTTC.